What follows describes a single T cell receptor beta chain. Clones were read by immunoSEQ multiplex PCR, and TCRdb kept only the in-frame ones, dropping some. Of around 480,000 clones listed, around 90% are singletons. This entry belongs to a study of blood T cell repertoires in COVID-19. CDR3 length equals 15 residues. In germline, CDR1 is SGHTA, CDR2 FQGNSA. The germline V and J ends were trimmed by 1 base and 3 bases, with 9 bases remaining between them. Two consecutive negative NP/OP PCR tests, clearance, or resolved symptoms defined Cohort 3 recovery. This TCR was recovered from a woman aged 18-30 years who had recovered from COVID-19. Material for sequencing was PBMCs or T cells enriched from blood (not recorded which). The chain is built from TRBV7-2 and TRBJ2-2; D uncertain. The CDR3 nucleotides read TGTGCCAGCAGCTTAGATCAGGTGGACACCGGGGAGCTGTTTTTT. This encodes CASSLDQVDTGELFF.